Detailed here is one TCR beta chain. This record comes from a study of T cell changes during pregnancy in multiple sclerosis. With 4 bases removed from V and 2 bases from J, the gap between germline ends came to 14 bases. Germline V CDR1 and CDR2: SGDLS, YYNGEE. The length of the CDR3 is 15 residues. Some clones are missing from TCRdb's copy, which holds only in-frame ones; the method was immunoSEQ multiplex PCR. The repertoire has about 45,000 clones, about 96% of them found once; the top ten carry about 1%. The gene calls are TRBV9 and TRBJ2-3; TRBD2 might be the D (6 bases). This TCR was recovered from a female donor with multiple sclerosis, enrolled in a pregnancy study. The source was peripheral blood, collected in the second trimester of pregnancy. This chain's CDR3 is CASSPSGGVTDTQYF. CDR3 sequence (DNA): TGTGCCAGCAGCCCTTCGGGCGGGGTCACAGATACGCAGTATTTT.